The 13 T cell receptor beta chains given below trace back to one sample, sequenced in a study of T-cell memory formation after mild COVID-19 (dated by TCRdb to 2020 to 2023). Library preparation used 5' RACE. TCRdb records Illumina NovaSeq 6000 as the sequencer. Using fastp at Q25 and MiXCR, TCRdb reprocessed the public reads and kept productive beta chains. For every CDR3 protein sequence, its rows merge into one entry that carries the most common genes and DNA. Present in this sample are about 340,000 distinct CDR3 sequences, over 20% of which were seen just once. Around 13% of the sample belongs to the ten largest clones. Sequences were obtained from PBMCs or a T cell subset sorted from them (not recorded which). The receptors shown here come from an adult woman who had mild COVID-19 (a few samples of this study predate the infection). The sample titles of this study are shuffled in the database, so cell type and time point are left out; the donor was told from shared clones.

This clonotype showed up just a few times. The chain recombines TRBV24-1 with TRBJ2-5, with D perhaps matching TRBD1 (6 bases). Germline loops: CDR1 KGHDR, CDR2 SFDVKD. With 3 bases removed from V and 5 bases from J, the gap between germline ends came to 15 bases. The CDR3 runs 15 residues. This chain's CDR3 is CATSDPGAGVETQYF. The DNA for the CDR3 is TGTGCCACCAGTGATCCCGGCGCAGGGGTGGAGACCCAGTACTTC.

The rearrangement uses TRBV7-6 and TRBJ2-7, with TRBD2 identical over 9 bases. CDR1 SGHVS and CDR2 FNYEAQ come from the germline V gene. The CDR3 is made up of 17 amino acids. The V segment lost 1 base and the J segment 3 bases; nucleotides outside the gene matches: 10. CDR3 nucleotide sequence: TGTGCCAGCAGCTTAGAGCGAGGGGCTAGCGGGGTCTACGAGCAGTACTTC. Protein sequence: CASSLERGASGVYEQYF.

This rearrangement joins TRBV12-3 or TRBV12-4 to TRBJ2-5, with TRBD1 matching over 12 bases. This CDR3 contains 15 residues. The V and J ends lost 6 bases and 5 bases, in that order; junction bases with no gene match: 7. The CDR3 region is CASRPGTGGRETQYF. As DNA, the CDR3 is TGTGCCAGCAGACCGGGGACAGGGGGCCGGGAGACCCAGTACTTC.

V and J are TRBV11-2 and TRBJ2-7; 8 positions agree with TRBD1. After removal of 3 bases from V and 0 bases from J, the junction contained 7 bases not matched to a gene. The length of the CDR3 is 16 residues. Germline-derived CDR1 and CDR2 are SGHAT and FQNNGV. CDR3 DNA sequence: TGTGCCAGCAGCTTGTCGGGACAGGTTAACTCCTACGAGCAGTACTTC. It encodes CASSLSGQVNSYEQYF.

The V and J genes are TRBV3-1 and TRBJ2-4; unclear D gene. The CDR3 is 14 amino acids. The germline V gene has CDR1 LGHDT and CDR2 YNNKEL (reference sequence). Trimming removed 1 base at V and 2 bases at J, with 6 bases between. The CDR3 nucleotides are TGTGCCAGCAGCCAAGGACATTCCAAAAACATTCAGTACTTC. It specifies CASSQGHSKNIQYF.

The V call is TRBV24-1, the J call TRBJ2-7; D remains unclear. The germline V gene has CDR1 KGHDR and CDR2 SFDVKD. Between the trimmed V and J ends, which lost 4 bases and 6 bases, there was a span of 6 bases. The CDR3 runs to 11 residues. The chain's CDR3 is CATSEGFEQYF. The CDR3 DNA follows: TGTGCCACCAGTGAGGGGTTCGAGCAGTACTTC.

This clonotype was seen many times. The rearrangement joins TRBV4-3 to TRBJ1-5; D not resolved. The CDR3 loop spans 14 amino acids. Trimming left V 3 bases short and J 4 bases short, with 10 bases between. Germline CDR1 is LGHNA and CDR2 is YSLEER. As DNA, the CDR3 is TGCGCCAGCAGCCACTTCATCGGGAATCAGCCCCAGCATTTT. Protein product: CASSHFIGNQPQHF.

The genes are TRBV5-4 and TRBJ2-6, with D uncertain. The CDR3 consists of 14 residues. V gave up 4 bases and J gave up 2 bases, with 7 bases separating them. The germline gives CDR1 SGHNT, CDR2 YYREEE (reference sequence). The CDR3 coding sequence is TGTGCCAGCAGCGGGTGGGCTGGGGCCAACGTCCTGACTTTC. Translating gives CASSGWAGANVLTF. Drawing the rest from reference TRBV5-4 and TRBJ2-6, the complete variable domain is ETGVTQSPTHLIKTRGQQVTLRCSSQSGHNTVSWYQQALGQGPQFIFQYYREEENGRGNFPPRFSGLQFPNYSSELNVNALELDDSALYLCASSGWAGANVLTFGAGSRLTVL.

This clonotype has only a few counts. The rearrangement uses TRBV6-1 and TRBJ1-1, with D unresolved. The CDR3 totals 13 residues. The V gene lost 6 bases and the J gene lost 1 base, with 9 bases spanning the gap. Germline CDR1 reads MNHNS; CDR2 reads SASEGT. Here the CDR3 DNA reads TGTGCCAGCAGCCTCAATTGGAACACTGAAGCTTTCTTT. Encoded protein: CASSLNWNTEAFF.

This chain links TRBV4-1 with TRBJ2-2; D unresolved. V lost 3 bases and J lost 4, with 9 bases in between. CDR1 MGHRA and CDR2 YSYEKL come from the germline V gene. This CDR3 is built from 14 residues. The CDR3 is CASSHYGPTGELFF. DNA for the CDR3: TGCGCCAGCAGCCATTATGGCCCCACCGGGGAGCTGTTTTTT.

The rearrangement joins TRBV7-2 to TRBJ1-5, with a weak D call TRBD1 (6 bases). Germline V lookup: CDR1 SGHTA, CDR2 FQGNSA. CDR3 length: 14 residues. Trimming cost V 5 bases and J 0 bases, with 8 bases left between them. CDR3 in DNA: TGTGCCAGCAGCGTACAGGGTAGCAATCAGCCCCAGCATTTT. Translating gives CASSVQGSNQPQHF.

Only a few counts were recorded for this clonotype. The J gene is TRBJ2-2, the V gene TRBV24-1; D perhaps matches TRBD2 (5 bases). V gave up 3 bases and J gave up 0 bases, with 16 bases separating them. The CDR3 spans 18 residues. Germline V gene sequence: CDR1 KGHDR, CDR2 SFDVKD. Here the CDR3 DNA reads TGTGCCACCAGTGATGCCACGAGGGCAGGAACGAACACCGGGGAGCTGTTTTTT. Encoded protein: CATSDATRAGTNTGELFF.

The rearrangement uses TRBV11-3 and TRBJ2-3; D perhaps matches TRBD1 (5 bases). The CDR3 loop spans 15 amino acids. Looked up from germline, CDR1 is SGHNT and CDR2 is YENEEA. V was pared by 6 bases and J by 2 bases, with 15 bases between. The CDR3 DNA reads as TGTGCCAGCAGGTCCTCTCCAGGGAACACAGATACGCAGTATTTT. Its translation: CASRSSPGNTDTQYF.